This TCR beta chain was retrieved from a study of cytomegalovirus exposure and HLA in healthy donors. Study-wide results and caveats: Sequence variants that were highly shared formed a cluster that was likely a sequencing artifact.

This CDR3 comprises 17 residues. Details on this clone: Antigen specificity is unknown.

Vbeta (60) and Jbeta (13) primers were used in the PCR. Clones were sequenced by immunoSEQ multiplex PCR, and TCRdb holds only the in-frame ones, with some missing. The repertoire includes 150,000 to 200,000 clones, just under 80% of them detected once, and roughly 1.3% sits in the top ten. The sequencing input was PBMCs. V gene TRBV21-1 combines with J gene TRBJ2-5; the DNA was not compared with TRBD2, the D call given in the table. TRBV21-1 is deemed a pseudogene. This sequence was found in a woman in her forties or fifties in good health and CMV-seronegative. CDR3 nucleotide sequence: TGTGCCAGCAGGGGGGGGACTAGCGGGAGAGTAGAAGAGACCCAGTACTTC. Translated, it gives CASRGGTSGRVEETQYF.